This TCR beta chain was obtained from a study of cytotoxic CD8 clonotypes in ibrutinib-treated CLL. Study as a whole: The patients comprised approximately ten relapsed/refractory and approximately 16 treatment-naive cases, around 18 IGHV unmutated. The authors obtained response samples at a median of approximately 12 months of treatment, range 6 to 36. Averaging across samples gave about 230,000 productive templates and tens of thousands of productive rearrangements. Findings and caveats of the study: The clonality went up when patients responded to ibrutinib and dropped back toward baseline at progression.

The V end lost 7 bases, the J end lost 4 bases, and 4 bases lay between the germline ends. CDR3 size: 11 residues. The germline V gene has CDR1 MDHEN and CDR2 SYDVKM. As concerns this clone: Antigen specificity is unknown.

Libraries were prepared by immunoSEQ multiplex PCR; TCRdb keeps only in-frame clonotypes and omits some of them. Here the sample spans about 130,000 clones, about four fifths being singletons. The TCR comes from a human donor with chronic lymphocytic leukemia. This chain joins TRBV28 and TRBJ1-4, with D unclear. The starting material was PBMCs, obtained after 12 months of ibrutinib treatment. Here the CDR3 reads CASTINEKLFF. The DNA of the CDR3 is TGTGCCAGCACCATTAATGAAAAACTGTTTTTT.